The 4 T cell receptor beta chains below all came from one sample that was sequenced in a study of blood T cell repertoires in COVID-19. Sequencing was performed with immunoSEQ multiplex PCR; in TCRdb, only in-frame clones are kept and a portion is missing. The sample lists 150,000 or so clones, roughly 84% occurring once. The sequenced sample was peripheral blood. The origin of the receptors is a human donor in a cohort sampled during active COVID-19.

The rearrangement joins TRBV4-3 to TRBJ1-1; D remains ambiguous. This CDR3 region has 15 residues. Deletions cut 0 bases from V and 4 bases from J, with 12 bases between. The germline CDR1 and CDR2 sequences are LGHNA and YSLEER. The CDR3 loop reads CASSQERERGTEAFF. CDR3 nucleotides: TGCGCCAGCAGCCAAGAAAGGGAGCGTGGCACTGAAGCTTTCTTT.

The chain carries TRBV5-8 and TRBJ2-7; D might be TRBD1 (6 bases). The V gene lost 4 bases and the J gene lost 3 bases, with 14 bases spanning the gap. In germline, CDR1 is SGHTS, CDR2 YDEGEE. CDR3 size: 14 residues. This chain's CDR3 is CASSPEMDSYEQYF. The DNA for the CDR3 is TGTGCCAGCAGCCCCGAAATGGACAGCTACGAGCAGTACTTC.

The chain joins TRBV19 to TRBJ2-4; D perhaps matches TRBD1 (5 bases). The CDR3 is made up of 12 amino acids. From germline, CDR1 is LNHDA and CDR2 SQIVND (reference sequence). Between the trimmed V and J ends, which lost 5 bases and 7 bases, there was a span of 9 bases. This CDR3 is CASSARVNIQYF. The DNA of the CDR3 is TGTGCCAGTAGTGCCAGGGTGAACATTCAGTACTTC.

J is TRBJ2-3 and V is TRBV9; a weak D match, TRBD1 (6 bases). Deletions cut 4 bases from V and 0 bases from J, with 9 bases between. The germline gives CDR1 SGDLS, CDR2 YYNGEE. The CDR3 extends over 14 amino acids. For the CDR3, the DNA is TGTGCCAGCAGCCGGGACATCAGCACAGATACGCAGTATTTT. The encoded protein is CASSRDISTDTQYF.